This TCR beta chain came from a study of T cell responses to AZD1222 COVID-19 vaccine. Findings of the study overall: Unmutated variant regions are reportedly the target of nearly half of TCRs that are spike-specific. Donors were chiefly white British, with a greater number of females, and clonal diversity was perhaps underestimated. The study identified only 6 or 7 AZD1222 recipients as seropositive at baseline.

The CDR3 sequence is 12 residues long. Germline CDR1 SGHAT, CDR2 FQNNGV. Trimming left V 1 base short and J 10 bases short, with 10 bases between. The protocol was immunoSEQ multiplex PCR, while the TCRdb copy is restricted to in-frame clones and leaves out a portion. This table has 140,000 or so clones, about 91% appearing once. This clone was picked up a small number of times. Its matching antigen is unknown. The source material was peripheral blood, sampled on day 0 of AZD1222 vaccination. This chain uses TRBV11-2 with TRBJ1-2; D ambiguous. This receptor was identified in an adult in good health. CDR3 protein: CASSLAGGVYTF. The CDR3 coding sequence is TGTGCCAGCAGCTTAGCCGGAGGAGTCTACACCTTC.